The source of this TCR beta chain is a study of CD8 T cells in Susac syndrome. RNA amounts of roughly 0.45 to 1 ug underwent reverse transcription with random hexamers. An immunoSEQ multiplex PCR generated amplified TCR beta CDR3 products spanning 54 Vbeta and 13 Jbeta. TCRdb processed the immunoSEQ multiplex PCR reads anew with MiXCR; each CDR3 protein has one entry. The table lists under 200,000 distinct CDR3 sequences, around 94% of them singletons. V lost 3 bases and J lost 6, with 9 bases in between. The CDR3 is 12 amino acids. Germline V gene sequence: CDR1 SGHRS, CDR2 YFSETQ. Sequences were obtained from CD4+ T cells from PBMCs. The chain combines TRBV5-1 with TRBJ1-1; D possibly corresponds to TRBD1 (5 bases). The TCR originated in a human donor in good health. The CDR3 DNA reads TGCGCCAGCAGCTACGGACAATCTGAAGCTTTCTTT. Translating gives CASSYGQSEAFF.